This is a list of T cell receptor beta chains from one sample in a study of shared clonotypes between healthy human individuals. The method was immunoSEQ multiplex PCR; TCRdb's version includes in-frame clones alone and lacks a portion of them. The sample lists around 2,000,000 clones, under 95% seen once, with more than 1.5% in the top ten. Sequenced material: naive CD8+ T cells from PBMCs. The receptors come from a man younger than 35 in good health. Some clones in this sample may be carry-over from other donors' samples. CDR3s include the opening cysteine and the closing phenylalanine or tryptophan. Fields, in order: clone size, CDR3 length, D gene, V gene, J gene, CDR3 protein, CDR3 DNA. D genes are given only for firm matches. Rows may omit the clone size; those that give it use once, few, many or a size class.

clone_size: .; cdr3_length: 15; d_call: TRBD1; v_call: TRBV4-1; j_call: TRBJ1-5; cdr3_aa: CASSILTGGNQPQHF; cdr3_nt: TGCGCCAGCAGCATTCTAACAGGGGGCAATCAGCCCCAGCATTTT
clone_size: .; cdr3_length: 18; d_call: TRBD1; v_call: TRBV19; j_call: TRBJ1-5; cdr3_aa: CASSIDLSGQGHNQPQHF; cdr3_nt: TGTGCCAGTAGTATAGATCTATCTGGACAGGGGCACAATCAGCCCCAGCATTTT
clone_size: .; cdr3_length: 14; d_call: .; v_call: TRBV11-2; j_call: TRBJ1-2; cdr3_aa: CASSRRDGGYGYTF; cdr3_nt: TGTGCCAGCAGCAGACGGGACGGCGGTTATGGCTACACCTTC
clone_size: once; cdr3_length: 16; d_call: TRBD2; v_call: TRBV6-5; j_call: TRBJ2-1; cdr3_aa: CASSYSGGRSYNEQFF; cdr3_nt: TGTGCCAGCAGTTACTCTGGCGGGAGGTCTTACAATGAGCAGTTCTTC
clone_size: .; cdr3_length: 18; d_call: .; v_call: TRBV4-3; j_call: TRBJ2-1; cdr3_aa: CASAPFYMASFDYNEQFF; cdr3_nt: TGCGCCAGCGCCCCCTTTTACATGGCCAGCTTCGACTACAATGAGCAGTTCTTC
clone_size: .; cdr3_length: 13; d_call: .; v_call: TRBV9; j_call: TRBJ2-7; cdr3_aa: CASSEGRTYEQYF; cdr3_nt: TGTGCCAGCAGCGAGGGACGGACCTACGAGCAGTACTTC
clone_size: .; cdr3_length: 12; d_call: .; v_call: TRBV5-6; j_call: TRBJ1-5; cdr3_aa: CASSTGRQPQHF; cdr3_nt: TGTGCCAGCAGTACAGGGCGTCAGCCCCAGCATTTT
clone_size: .; cdr3_length: 18; d_call: TRBD2; v_call: TRBV27; j_call: TRBJ2-7; cdr3_aa: CASSFLGIRTSGTHEQYF; cdr3_nt: TGTGCCAGCAGTTTCCTTGGGATCCGGACTAGCGGGACCCACGAGCAGTACTTC
clone_size: .; cdr3_length: 12; d_call: .; v_call: TRBV13; j_call: TRBJ1-1; cdr3_aa: CASSHGQPEAFF; cdr3_nt: TGTGCCAGCTCGCACGGGCAACCTGAAGCTTTCTTT
clone_size: .; cdr3_length: 14; d_call: .; v_call: TRBV2; j_call: TRBJ2-1; cdr3_aa: CASSGRAGEAEQFF; cdr3_nt: TGTGCCAGCAGTGGCCGGGCAGGCGAAGCTGAGCAGTTCTTC
clone_size: .; cdr3_length: 16; d_call: .; v_call: TRBV7-2; j_call: TRBJ2-7; cdr3_aa: CASSLELRVYGNEQYF; cdr3_nt: TGTGCCAGCAGCTTAGAATTGAGGGTGTACGGCAACGAGCAGTACTTC
clone_size: .; cdr3_length: 14; d_call: .; v_call: TRBV27; j_call: TRBJ1-2; cdr3_aa: CASSWTGGGYGYTF; cdr3_nt: TGTGCCAGCAGCTGGACTGGGGGCGGCTATGGCTACACCTTC
clone_size: .; cdr3_length: 12; d_call: .; v_call: TRBV11-1; j_call: TRBJ2-7; cdr3_aa: CASSLGGSEQYF; cdr3_nt: TGTGCCAGCAGCTTAGGGGGGTCCGAGCAGTACTTC
clone_size: .; cdr3_length: 14; d_call: .; v_call: TRBV7-9; j_call: TRBJ2-1; cdr3_aa: CASSLQDGNNEQFF; cdr3_nt: TGTGCCAGCAGCTTGCAGGACGGCAACAATGAGCAGTTCTTC
clone_size: .; cdr3_length: 19; d_call: TRBD2; v_call: TRBV15; j_call: TRBJ2-2; cdr3_aa: CATSIIGGLAGEFTGELFF; cdr3_nt: TGTGCCACCAGCATAATCGGCGGACTAGCGGGAGAATTCACCGGGGAGCTGTTTTTT
clone_size: .; cdr3_length: 12; d_call: .; v_call: TRBV28; j_call: TRBJ2-7; cdr3_aa: CASSPRTYEQYF; cdr3_nt: TGTGCCAGCAGTCCAAGGACTTACGAGCAGTACTTC
clone_size: few; cdr3_length: 13; d_call: TRBD2; v_call: TRBV9; j_call: TRBJ2-7; cdr3_aa: CASSVGTTFEQYF; cdr3_nt: TGTGCCAGCAGCGTCGGGACTACCTTCGAGCAGTACTTC
clone_size: .; cdr3_length: 11; d_call: .; v_call: TRBV28; j_call: TRBJ2-7; cdr3_aa: CASSLGDEQYF; cdr3_nt: TGTGCCAGCAGTTTAGGGGACGAGCAGTACTTC
clone_size: .; cdr3_length: 16; d_call: .; v_call: TRBV7-6; j_call: TRBJ2-1; cdr3_aa: CASSLDRDVAYNEQFF; cdr3_nt: TGTGCCAGCAGCTTAGACCGGGACGTAGCTTACAATGAGCAGTTCTTC
clone_size: .; cdr3_length: 14; d_call: .; v_call: TRBV7-9; j_call: TRBJ1-5; cdr3_aa: CASSFSERSQPQHF; cdr3_nt: TGTGCCAGCAGCTTCTCTGAGAGGAGTCAGCCCCAGCATTTT
clone_size: .; cdr3_length: 12; d_call: .; v_call: TRBV6-1; j_call: TRBJ1-1; cdr3_aa: CASSELKARAFF; cdr3_nt: TGTGCCAGCAGTGAATTAAAGGCGCGAGCTTTCTTT
clone_size: .; cdr3_length: 12; d_call: .; v_call: TRBV10-2; j_call: TRBJ2-2; cdr3_aa: CATPTATGELFF; cdr3_nt: TGCGCCACCCCGACGGCCACCGGGGAGCTGTTTTTT
clone_size: .; cdr3_length: 15; d_call: .; v_call: TRBV30; j_call: TRBJ2-7; cdr3_aa: CAWSTGLYNSYEQYF; cdr3_nt: TGTGCCTGGAGTACCGGACTTTATAACTCCTACGAGCAGTACTTC
clone_size: .; cdr3_length: 19; d_call: TRBD2; v_call: TRBV2; j_call: TRBJ2-1; cdr3_aa: CASSDSTGLAGGSWGEQFF; cdr3_nt: TGTGCCAGCAGTGACTCAACCGGACTAGCGGGAGGGTCTTGGGGTGAGCAGTTCTTC
clone_size: .; cdr3_length: 17; d_call: .; v_call: TRBV4-1; j_call: TRBJ1-5; cdr3_aa: CASSQKQGPFSNQPQHF; cdr3_nt: TGCGCCAGCAGCCAAAAACAGGGCCCCTTTAGCAATCAGCCCCAGCATTTT
clone_size: .; cdr3_length: 17; d_call: TRBD2; v_call: TRBV11-2; j_call: TRBJ2-2; cdr3_aa: CASRLGLGREYTGELFF; cdr3_nt: TGTGCCAGCAGGTTGGGTCTCGGGAGGGAGTACACCGGGGAGCTGTTTTTT
clone_size: .; cdr3_length: 15; d_call: .; v_call: TRBV4-2; j_call: TRBJ2-7; cdr3_aa: CASSQDWDPSYEQYF; cdr3_nt: TGTGCCAGCAGCCAAGATTGGGACCCCTCCTACGAGCAGTACTTC
clone_size: .; cdr3_length: 18; d_call: TRBD1; v_call: TRBV5-1; j_call: TRBJ2-6; cdr3_aa: CASSFRDRGPVGANVLTF; cdr3_nt: TGCGCCAGCAGCTTTCGGGACAGGGGGCCGGTTGGGGCCAACGTCCTGACTTTC
clone_size: .; cdr3_length: 13; d_call: .; v_call: TRBV15; j_call: TRBJ2-1; cdr3_aa: CATSTRPVHEQFF; cdr3_nt: TGTGCCACCAGCACCCGCCCGGTGCATGAGCAGTTCTTC
clone_size: .; cdr3_length: 15; d_call: TRBD1; v_call: TRBV7-2; j_call: TRBJ2-7; cdr3_aa: CASSSTGSQNAEQYF; cdr3_nt: TGTGCCAGCAGCTCGACAGGGAGCCAAAACGCCGAGCAGTACTTC
clone_size: .; cdr3_length: 12; d_call: TRBD1; v_call: TRBV29-1; j_call: TRBJ2-7; cdr3_aa: CSVRQGSYEQYF; cdr3_nt: TGCAGCGTGCGACAGGGTTCCTACGAGCAGTACTTC
clone_size: .; cdr3_length: 15; d_call: TRBD2; v_call: TRBV5-4; j_call: TRBJ2-7; cdr3_aa: CASSPWSGSRYEQYF; cdr3_nt: TGTGCCAGCAGCCCATGGAGCGGGAGTAGATACGAGCAGTACTTC
clone_size: .; cdr3_length: 14; d_call: .; v_call: TRBV6-5; j_call: TRBJ1-1; cdr3_aa: CASSHWGIGTEAFF; cdr3_nt: TGTGCCAGCAGTCACTGGGGTATTGGCACTGAAGCTTTCTTT
clone_size: .; cdr3_length: 19; d_call: TRBD2; v_call: TRBV28; j_call: TRBJ2-1; cdr3_aa: CASRSRGLAGMSSYNEQFF; cdr3_nt: TGTGCCAGCAGGAGTAGGGGACTAGCGGGAATGAGCTCCTACAATGAGCAGTTCTTC
clone_size: .; cdr3_length: 14; d_call: TRBD2; v_call: TRBV29-1; j_call: TRBJ2-7; cdr3_aa: CSVVIEREWYEQYF; cdr3_nt: TGCAGCGTTGTTATCGAGCGGGAGTGGTACGAGCAGTACTTC
clone_size: .; cdr3_length: 16; d_call: .; v_call: TRBV11-2; j_call: TRBJ2-7; cdr3_aa: CASSLSVGGTEYEQYF; cdr3_nt: TGTGCCAGCAGCTTAAGTGTGGGGGGGACAGAATACGAGCAGTACTTC
clone_size: .; cdr3_length: 14; d_call: TRBD1; v_call: TRBV7-9; j_call: TRBJ1-1; cdr3_aa: CASSSVKAGQGTSF; cdr3_nt: TGTGCCAGCAGCTCCGTTAAAGCCGGACAGGGTACATCGTTT
clone_size: once; cdr3_length: 14; d_call: .; v_call: TRBV19; j_call: TRBJ2-7; cdr3_aa: CASTNGGEFHEQYF; cdr3_nt: TGTGCCAGTACCAACGGAGGGGAGTTTCACGAGCAGTACTTC
clone_size: .; cdr3_length: 18; d_call: .; v_call: TRBV4-3; j_call: TRBJ1-1; cdr3_aa: CASSQDQSGQAYNTEAFF; cdr3_nt: TGCGCCAGCAGCCAAGATCAGTCCGGGCAGGCGTACAACACTGAAGCTTTCTTT
clone_size: .; cdr3_length: 14; d_call: TRBD1; v_call: TRBV27; j_call: TRBJ1-1; cdr3_aa: CASREGAPDTEAFF; cdr3_nt: TGTGCCTCTCGGGAGGGGGCTCCGGACACTGAAGCTTTCTTT
clone_size: .; cdr3_length: 20; d_call: TRBD2; v_call: TRBV2; j_call: TRBJ2-1; cdr3_aa: CATSKTQPGLAKIQGSEQFF; cdr3_nt: TGTGCCACCTCAAAAACTCAACCGGGACTAGCGAAGATCCAGGGCAGTGAGCAGTTCTTC
clone_size: few; cdr3_length: 17; d_call: .; v_call: TRBV11-2; j_call: TRBJ1-1; cdr3_aa: CASSPNRDISRNTEAFF; cdr3_nt: TGTGCCAGCAGCCCGAACAGGGATATTTCCAGGAACACTGAAGCTTTCTTT
clone_size: once; cdr3_length: 13; d_call: .; v_call: TRBV19; j_call: TRBJ2-7; cdr3_aa: CASSRWASYEQYF; cdr3_nt: TGTGCCAGTAGCCGCTGGGCGTCCTACGAGCAGTACTTC
clone_size: .; cdr3_length: 19; d_call: .; v_call: TRBV27; j_call: TRBJ2-2; cdr3_aa: CASSLGAGPGTTNTGELFF; cdr3_nt: TGTGCCAGCAGTTTAGGGGCAGGGCCGGGCACTACGAACACCGGGGAGCTGTTTTTT
clone_size: .; cdr3_length: 14; d_call: .; v_call: TRBV6-5; j_call: TRBJ1-3; cdr3_aa: CASSSQGPGNTIYF; cdr3_nt: TGTGCCAGCAGTTCACAGGGACCTGGAAACACCATATATTTT
clone_size: once; cdr3_length: 13; d_call: TRBD1; v_call: TRBV19; j_call: TRBJ1-1; cdr3_aa: CASSTGEWTEAFF; cdr3_nt: TGTGCCAGTAGCACAGGGGAATGGACTGAAGCTTTCTTT
clone_size: .; cdr3_length: 14; d_call: .; v_call: TRBV27; j_call: TRBJ2-7; cdr3_aa: CASSSAGTYYEQYF; cdr3_nt: TGTGCCAGCAGTTCGGCGGGGACCTACTACGAGCAGTACTTC